These T cell receptor beta chains were read from a single sample in a study of shared clonotypes between healthy human individuals. Some clones are missing from TCRdb's copy, which holds only in-frame ones; the method was immunoSEQ multiplex PCR. The sample consists of about 2.3 million clones, around 93% of them appearing once. Sequenced sample: naive CD4+ T cells from PBMCs. Receptors originate from a young man in good health. Some clones in this sample may be carry-over from other donors' samples. Each CDR3 is given with its conserved first and last residue. The D gene is left open where the match is weak. Rows may omit the clone size; those that give it use once, few, many or a size class.

abundance,v_gene,j_gene,d_gene,CDR3aa,CDR3nt
.,TRBV7-2,TRBJ2-1,TRBD2,CASSFRLAGRDNEQFF,TGTGCCAGCAGCTTCCGACTAGCGGGGCGGGACAATGAGCAGTTCTTC
once,TRBV27,TRBJ2-7,TRBD2,CASSGVLGGNPYEQYF,TGTGCCAGCAGTGGGGTATTGGGGGGGAATCCCTACGAGCAGTACTTC
.,TRBV7-2,TRBJ1-2,.,CASSLAGIMGRSAGYTF,TGTGCCAGCAGCTTAGCTGGGATTATGGGGCGCTCAGCTGGCTACACCTTC
.,TRBV4-3,TRBJ2-2,.,CASSQDAGNTGELFF,TGCGCCAGCAGCCAAGACGCCGGGAACACCGGGGAGCTGTTTTTT
.,TRBV9,TRBJ1-2,.,CASSPTTANYGYTF,TGTGCCAGCAGCCCTACGACGGCTAACTATGGCTACACCTTC
.,TRBV27,TRBJ2-3,.,CASSLLATADPEPDTQYF,TGTGCCAGCAGTTTACTAGCGACCGCCGATCCCGAGCCAGATACGCAGTATTTT
.,TRBV28,TRBJ2-7,TRBD2,CASSSTGTSAYYEQYF,TGTGCCAGCAGTTCGACCGGGACTAGCGCCTACTACGAGCAGTACTTC
.,TRBV5-4,TRBJ2-5,TRBD2,CASSTLTSAPETQYF,TGTGCCAGCAGCACCTTGACTAGCGCCCCAGAGACCCAGTACTTC
.,TRBV27,TRBJ1-2,.,CASSPTAWGADGYTF,TGTGCCAGCAGTCCCACTGCGTGGGGCGCGGATGGCTACACCTTC
.,TRBV15,TRBJ2-3,.,CATSRASRTDTQYF,TGTGCCACCAGCAGAGCGTCGAGGACAGATACGCAGTATTTT
.,TRBV5-1,TRBJ2-7,TRBD1,CASSTVPGQGLSSYEQYF,TGCGCCAGCAGCACCGTCCCGGGACAGGGGTTGAGCTCCTACGAGCAGTACTTC
.,TRBV18,TRBJ1-4,.,CASSRDRTVATNEKLFF,TGTGCCAGCTCACGGGACCGGACAGTCGCAACTAATGAAAAACTGTTTTTT
few,TRBV6-1,TRBJ1-5,.,CASTDSPPQHF,TGTGCCAGCACCGACAGCCCGCCCCAGCATTTT
.,TRBV15,TRBJ2-1,TRBD1,CATSSRQGNEQFF,TGTGCCACCAGCAGCAGACAGGGGAATGAGCAGTTCTTC
.,TRBV5-1,TRBJ2-3,TRBD1,CASSTGTAARTDTQYF,TGCGCCAGCAGCACAGGGACAGCCGCTAGGACAGATACGCAGTATTTT
.,TRBV18,TRBJ1-4,.,CASSPDRDTNEKLFF,TGTGCCAGCTCACCAGACAGAGATACTAATGAAAAACTGTTTTTT
.,TRBV7-8,TRBJ2-7,.,CASSFRGIGSSYEQYF,TGTGCCAGCAGCTTTAGAGGTATAGGCTCCTCCTACGAGCAGTACTTC
.,TRBV10-3,TRBJ2-7,TRBD1,CAISESDRGPSYEQYF,TGTGCCATCAGTGAGTCTGACAGGGGGCCCTCCTACGAGCAGTACTTC
.,TRBV5-4,TRBJ2-7,.,CASSPQGGNIYEQYF,TGTGCCAGCAGCCCTCAGGGGGGCAATATCTACGAGCAGTACTTC
few,TRBV15,TRBJ1-2,.,CATSRDLAANYGYTF,TGTGCCACCAGCAGAGATTTGGCAGCTAACTATGGCTACACCTTC
.,TRBV21-1,TRBJ1-3,.,CASPGGRNTIYF,TGTGCCAGCCCTGGAGGACGAAACACCATATATTTT
few,TRBV2,TRBJ2-7,TRBD1,CASSGDSYEQYF,TGTGCCAGCAGTGGGGACAGCTACGAGCAGTACTTC
.,TRBV4-3,TRBJ2-5,.,CASSQDLVASGSETQYF,TGCGCCAGCAGCCAAGATTTGGTGGCGAGCGGGTCAGAGACCCAGTACTTC
.,TRBV5-1,TRBJ2-5,.,CASTLGGTGEETQYF,TGCGCCAGCACCTTGGGGGGAACAGGGGAAGAGACCCAGTACTTC
.,TRBV6-1,TRBJ2-7,TRBD1,CATRGSRVGGEQYF,TGTGCCACCAGGGGGAGTAGGGTGGGTGGCGAGCAGTACTTC
.,TRBV11-2,TRBJ2-5,.,CASQHFPRRRQETQYF,TGTGCCAGCCAACATTTCCCCCGCCGGCGGCAAGAGACCCAGTACTTC
.,TRBV11-2,TRBJ2-3,.,CASSLFPGGGDTQYF,TGTGCCAGCAGCTTATTTCCAGGGGGAGGAGATACGCAGTATTTT
.,TRBV11-2,TRBJ1-1,.,CASSSGRGKITEAFF,TGTGCCAGCAGTTCCGGACGGGGGAAAATCACTGAAGCTTTCTTT
.,TRBV29-1,TRBJ2-7,.,CSAGRQGSYEQYF,TGCAGCGCGGGGAGGCAGGGATCCTACGAGCAGTACTTC
.,TRBV30,TRBJ1-3,.,CAWRSGNTIYF,TGTGCCTGGAGATCGGGAAACACCATATATTTT
.,TRBV5-1,TRBJ1-4,TRBD1,CASSSQGAANEKLFF,TGCGCCAGCAGCTCTCAGGGGGCGGCTAATGAAAAACTGTTTTTT
.,TRBV28,TRBJ1-4,.,CASSPASATTNEKLFF,TGTGCCAGCAGCCCCGCTTCAGCTACAACTAATGAAAAACTGTTTTTT
.,TRBV10-2,TRBJ2-3,TRBD2,CASIPVGTSLTDTQYF,TGCGCCAGTATACCAGTCGGGACTAGCCTAACAGATACGCAGTATTTT
.,TRBV29-1,TRBJ1-1,.,CSVEASNTEAFF,TGCAGCGTTGAAGCGTCGAACACTGAAGCTTTCTTT
.,TRBV5-1,TRBJ1-3,.,CASSLEGPRSGNTIYF,TGCGCCAGCAGCTTGGAAGGTCCTCGGTCGGGAAACACCATATATTTT